Listed here are 22 T cell receptor beta chains from one sample, sequenced in a study of T cell repertoires in cytomegalovirus infection. No antigen is known for these receptors. Each CDR3 protein is one row after TCRdb ran MiXCR on the reads. The repertoire holds 140,000 to 150,000 distinct CDR3 sequences, over 30% seen once, with roughly 50% in the top ten. Sequenced material: CD8+ T cells from cultured PBMCs, taken from culture after CMV antigen stimulation. The receptors were gathered from a human donor in good health (CMV status not recorded). Some clones in this sample may be carry-over from other donors' samples.

J is TRBJ1-5 and V is TRBV12-3 or TRBV12-4; the D gene is possibly TRBD1 (6 bases). The CDR3 loop spans 13 amino acids. Trimming took off 6 bases at V and 6 bases at J, with 12 bases between the two ends. CDR3 loop: CASRLQGFQPQHF. The CDR3 region has the DNA TGTGCCAGCAGACTCCAGGGGTTTCAGCCCCAGCATTTT.

The rearrangement uses TRBV29-1 and TRBJ1-3, with 7 nucleotides matching TRBD1. Germline CDR1 and CDR2: SQVTM and ANQGSEA. The V segment lost 1 base and the J segment 0 bases; nucleotides outside the gene matches: 6. This CDR3 comprises 16 residues. The CDR3 DNA follows: TGCAGCGTTGAAGGCCGGGACAGAAACTCTGGAAACACCATATATTTT. Its translation is CSVEGRDRNSGNTIYF.

This chain joins TRBV4-1 and TRBJ2-7; D uncertain. The CDR3 consists of 13 residues. V lost 3 bases and J 3 bases, leaving 9 bases between the germline ends. The V gene's germline CDR1 is MGHRA and CDR2 YSYEKL. The CDR3 spells CASSQPGNYEQYF. The DNA of the CDR3 is TGCGCCAGCAGCCAGCCAGGAAACTACGAGCAGTACTTC.

Details on this clonotype: The junction departs from the called germline gene at one end, perhaps through a read error. V gene TRBV2 combines with J gene TRBJ2-1; 7 bases fit TRBD2. The germline V gene encodes CDR1 SNHLY and CDR2 FYNNEI. The CDR3 is 15 residues long. CDR3: CASGERGDSYNEQFF. The CDR3 DNA reads as TGTGCCAGCGGTGAGCGGGGAGACTCCTACAATGAGCAGTTCTTC.

V is TRBV7-4 and J is TRBJ2-7, with TRBD2 matching over 10 bases. Trimming cost V 4 bases and J 1 base; bases outside gene matches: 13. The CDR3 spans 18 residues. Germline V gene sequence: CDR1 SGHVT, CDR2 SQSDAQ. DNA of the CDR3: TGTGCCAGCAGCTCGACGATCTTAGCGGGGGGCCTATCCTACGAGCAGTACTTC. Protein: CASSSTILAGGLSYEQYF.

This clonotype was seen only a few times. The J gene is TRBJ2-7, the V gene TRBV4-2; D unresolved. Germline CDR1 is LGHNA and CDR2 is YNFKEQ. This CDR3 has 15 residues. V lost 4 bases and J 1 base, leaving 14 bases between the germline ends. CDR3 DNA: TGTGCCAGCAGCCCTCTGGTGGAGCCTTCCTACGAGCAGTACTTC. Amino acids: CASSPLVEPSYEQYF.

This clonotype was detected only a few times. CDR3 loop: CASSYLERGSTDTQYF. CDR3 in DNA: TGTGCCAGCAGCTACCTTGAGCGGGGGAGCACAGATACGCAGTATTTT. This chain joins TRBV7-9 and TRBJ2-3; 8 bases match TRBD2. J lost 0 bases, V lost 4 bases, and 6 bases had no gene match. The germline gives CDR1 SEHNR, CDR2 FQNEAQ (reference sequence). The CDR3 totals 16 residues.

The V call is TRBV5-4, the J call TRBJ2-5, with 12 positions matching TRBD2. This CDR3 spans 15 amino acids. The V and J ends lost 5 bases and 8 bases, in that order; junction bases with no gene match: 10. Germline V lookup: CDR1 SGHNT, CDR2 YYREEE (reference sequence). The CDR3 reads CASSILAGGPQTQYF. CDR3 nucleotide sequence: TGTGCCAGCAGTATTCTAGCGGGGGGGCCCCAAACCCAGTACTTC. Drawing the rest from reference TRBV5-4 and TRBJ2-5, the complete variable domain is ETGVTQSPTHLIKTRGQQVTLRCSSQSGHNTVSWYQQALGQGPQFIFQYYREEENGRGNFPPRFSGLQFPNYSSELNVNALELDDSALYLCASSILAGGPQTQYFGPGTRLLVL.

The V gene is TRBV19, the J gene TRBJ2-7; 7 positions match TRBD2. Germline V gene lookup returns CDR1 LNHDA and CDR2 SQIVND (reference sequence). The CDR3 consists of 14 residues. V was clipped by 5 bases and J by 3 bases; unmatched bases: 7. Written as DNA, the CDR3 is TGTGCCAGTAGTTTCGCGGGGGAGAGCTACGAGCAGTACTTC. This sequence encodes CASSFAGESYEQYF.

The rearrangement joins TRBV15 to TRBJ1-5, with D possibly being TRBD1 (6 bases). V was clipped by 6 bases and J by 0 bases, with 12 bases between them. The CDR3 runs 15 residues. CDR1 LNHNV and CDR2 YYDKDF come from the germline V gene (reference sequence). The CDR3 DNA follows: TGTGCCACCAGGGCAGGGGTCGATAGCAATCAGCCCCAGCATTTT. It translates to CATRAGVDSNQPQHF.

The gene calls are TRBV28 and TRBJ1-5, with D possibly being TRBD1 (5 bases). V was pared by 2 bases and J by 3 bases, with 14 bases between. CDR1 is MDHEN, CDR2 SYDVKM, per germline. The CDR3 totals 16 residues. CDR3 amino acids: CASSLGAGYYNQPQHF. CDR3 coding DNA: TGTGCCAGCAGTTTAGGTGCAGGGTATTACAATCAGCCCCAGCATTTT.

The chain combines TRBV12-3 or TRBV12-4 with TRBJ1-1, with TRBD1 matching over 7 bases. V shed 4 bases and J 0 bases; nucleotides not matched to a gene: 11. This CDR3 is built from 17 residues. The CDR3 nucleotides are TGTGCCAGCAGTTCGCCGGCAGGGGGTTTTATGAACACTGAAGCTTTCTTT. Encoded protein: CASSSPAGGFMNTEAFF.

J is TRBJ1-1 and V is TRBV27, with unresolved D. The germline CDR1 and CDR2 sequences are MNHEY and SMNVEV (reference sequence). Trimming cost V 5 bases and J 1 base, with 11 bases left between them. CDR3 size: 14 residues. CDR3 loop: CASSGSQRNTEAFF. DNA for the CDR3: TGTGCCAGCAGTGGATCTCAGAGGAACACTGAAGCTTTCTTT.

The V and J genes are TRBV19 and TRBJ1-1; maybe TRBD1 (5 bases). The CDR3 consists of 12 residues. V was shortened by 5 bases and J by 3 bases, with 7 bases between the two germline ends. Per germline, CDR1 LNHDA and CDR2 SQIVND (reference sequence). The CDR3 protein is CASSQGYTEAFF. The CDR3 DNA sequence: TGTGCCAGTAGTCAGGGCTACACTGAAGCTTTCTTT.

The chain has TRBV6-5 and TRBJ1-1; D not certain. The CDR3 length is 16 residues. CDR1 is MNHEY, CDR2 SVGAGI, per germline. The V end lost 6 bases, the J end lost 1 base, and 18 bases lay between the germline ends. For the CDR3, the DNA is TGTGCCAGCAGGCCCTCCGACGCCAGAGAGAACACTGAAGCTTTCTTT. Protein: CASRPSDARENTEAFF.

Ten or more counts support this clonotype. The rearrangement uses TRBV7-9 and TRBJ1-2, with 7 bases identical to TRBD1. This CDR3 is 16 amino acids long. Trimming took 0 bases from V and 2 from J; bases not matched to a gene: 6. Germline values: CDR1 SEHNR, CDR2 FQNEAQ (reference sequence). The CDR3 loop reads CASSLALGQKNYGYTF. DNA of the CDR3: TGTGCCAGCAGCTTAGCCCTGGGACAGAAAAACTATGGCTACACCTTC.

This chain links TRBV27 with TRBJ2-1; D tentatively fits TRBD1 or TRBD2 (5 bases each). This CDR3 contains 19 residues. The germline V gene has CDR1 MNHEY and CDR2 SMNVEV (reference sequence). The V and J ends lost 4 bases and 4 bases respectively, with 26 bases between them. Here the CDR3 reads CASSSDPLEVRGDYNEQFF. The CDR3 DNA reads as TGTGCCAGCAGTTCCGATCCACTGGAGGTCCGAGGGGATTACAATGAGCAGTTCTTC.

The chain links TRBV28 to TRBJ1-1; D not resolved. This CDR3 spans 15 amino acids. Trimming removed 5 bases at V and 0 bases at J, with 13 bases between. Germline lookup yields CDR1 MDHEN and CDR2 SYDVKM. DNA for the CDR3: TGTGCCAGCAGTCACTCGGGCTATATGAACACTGAAGCTTTCTTT. It translates to CASSHSGYMNTEAFF.

This clonotype has at least ten counts. V is TRBV9 and J is TRBJ2-7; a possible D gene is TRBD2 (6 bases). V was shortened by 0 bases and J by 2 bases, with 12 bases between the two germline ends. The CDR3 consists of 15 residues. The germline gives CDR1 SGDLS, CDR2 YYNGEE. The CDR3 protein is CASSVDNGGAYEQYF. CDR3 coding DNA: TGTGCCAGCAGCGTAGATAACGGGGGAGCCTACGAGCAGTACTTC. The full variable domain, with the rest looked up from reference TRBV9 and TRBJ2-7, is DSGVTQTPKHLITATGQRVTLRCSPRSGDLSVYWYQQSLDQGLQFLIQYYNGEERAKGNILERFSAQQFPDLHSELNLSSLELGDSALYFCASSVDNGGAYEQYFGPGTRLTVT.

The rearrangement uses TRBV6-5 and TRBJ2-2, with unresolved D. This CDR3 contains 15 residues. Germline loops: CDR1 MNHEY, CDR2 SVGAGI. V lost 0 bases, J lost 4 bases, and 9 bases lay in between. The CDR3 loop is CASSYSEFGTGELFF. The CDR3 DNA sequence: TGTGCCAGCAGTTACTCAGAGTTCGGCACCGGGGAGCTGTTTTTT.

The gene calls are TRBV19 and TRBJ2-7; a possible D gene is TRBD2 (5 bases). This CDR3 region has 12 residues. Germline CDR1 and CDR2: LNHDA and SQIVND (reference sequence). V gave up 6 bases and J gave up 5 bases, with 11 bases separating them. CDR3 nucleotides: TGTGCCAGTAGCACCGAGACTAACGAGCAGTACTTC. Protein: CASSTETNEQYF.

This clonotype was seen ten or more times. This chain uses TRBV7-9 with TRBJ1-1; D is possibly TRBD1 (6 bases). Germline V gene sequence: CDR1 SEHNR, CDR2 FQNEAQ (reference sequence). The CDR3 sequence is 11 residues long. The ends were cut back, 3 bases at V and 8 bases at J, with 7 bases in the middle. CDR3 sequence: CASSFTGEAFF. DNA for the CDR3: TGTGCCAGCAGCTTTACAGGGGAAGCTTTCTTT.